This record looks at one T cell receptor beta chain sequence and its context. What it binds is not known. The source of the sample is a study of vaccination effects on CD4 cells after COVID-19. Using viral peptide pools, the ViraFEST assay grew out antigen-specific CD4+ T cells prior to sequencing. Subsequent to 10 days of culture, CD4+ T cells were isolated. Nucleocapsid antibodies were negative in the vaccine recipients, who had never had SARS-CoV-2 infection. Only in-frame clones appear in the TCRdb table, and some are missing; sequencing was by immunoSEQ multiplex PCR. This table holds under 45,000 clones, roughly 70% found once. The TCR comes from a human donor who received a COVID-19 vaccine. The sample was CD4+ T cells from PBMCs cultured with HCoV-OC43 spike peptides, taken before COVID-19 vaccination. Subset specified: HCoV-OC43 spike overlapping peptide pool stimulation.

The CDR3 DNA reads as TGCGCCAGCAGCCAATGGGGTTCACCCCTCCACTTT. Amino acid sequence: CASSQWGSPLHF. The chain carries TRBV4-1 and TRBJ1-6; D uncertain. In germline, CDR1 is MGHRA, CDR2 YSYEKL. The CDR3 runs to 12 residues. V lost 2 bases and J lost 9, with 5 bases in between.